The rows below give T cell receptor beta chains drawn from one sample of a study of memory CD4+ T cells and cytomegalovirus serostatus. Only in-frame clones appear in the TCRdb table, and some are missing; sequencing was by immunoSEQ multiplex PCR. The sample has approximately 61,000 clones; roughly 75% are singletons. Material for sequencing was memory CD4+ T cells from blood. The receptor source for this set is an adult in good health and CMV-seronegative. Some clones in this sample may be carry-over from other donors' samples. CDR3s include the opening cysteine and the closing phenylalanine or tryptophan. The order of the fields is CDR3 DNA, CDR3 protein, D gene, clone size, J gene, V gene. D genes are given only for firm matches. A row's size may be missing; if present it is once, few, many or a size class.

CDR3nt: TGTGCCAGTAGTCTCTCTCAGGGTGGTCAGCCCCAGCATTTT
CDR3aa: CASSLSQGGQPQHF
d_gene: -
abundance: few
j_gene: TRBJ1-5
v_gene: TRBV19

CDR3nt: TGTGCCAGCAGCGTTATGGAGATCACAGATACGCAGTATTTT
CDR3aa: CASSVMEITDTQYF
d_gene: -
abundance: -
j_gene: TRBJ2-3
v_gene: TRBV9

CDR3nt: TGTGCCAGCTCACCCGTAGGTCAAAGTGGAAACACCATATATTTT
CDR3aa: CASSPVGQSGNTIYF
d_gene: -
abundance: -
j_gene: TRBJ1-3
v_gene: TRBV18

CDR3nt: TGTGCCACCCGAGTAGGTTTACCGAACACCGGGGAGCTGTTTTTT
CDR3aa: CATRVGLPNTGELFF
d_gene: -
abundance: -
j_gene: TRBJ2-2
v_gene: TRBV7-9

CDR3nt: TGTGCCTGTATAGCGGGAGGAAGGGTTGAGCAGTTCTTC
CDR3aa: CACIAGGRVEQFF
d_gene: TRBD2
abundance: -
j_gene: TRBJ2-1
v_gene: TRBV30

CDR3nt: TGCAGCGTTGAGCCGGCTAGCGGGATACAGCAGTACTTC
CDR3aa: CSVEPASGIQQYF
d_gene: TRBD2
abundance: -
j_gene: TRBJ2-7
v_gene: TRBV29-1

CDR3nt: TGTGCCAGCAGCCAATATAGCGGCTCGGGTAGGACTGAAGCTTTCTTT
CDR3aa: CASSQYSGSGRTEAFF
d_gene: -
abundance: few
j_gene: TRBJ1-1
v_gene: TRBV14

CDR3nt: TGTGCCAGCAGCGCCGGACTAGCGGGAAGGACCGGGGAGCTGTTTTTT
CDR3aa: CASSAGLAGRTGELFF
d_gene: TRBD2
abundance: once
j_gene: TRBJ2-2
v_gene: TRBV9

CDR3nt: TGTGCCAGCAGCTTCGGACTAGCGGGAGTGTCGGAGACCCAGTACTTC
CDR3aa: CASSFGLAGVSETQYF
d_gene: TRBD2
abundance: once
j_gene: TRBJ2-5
v_gene: TRBV7-9

CDR3nt: TGTGCCAGCAGTTTCCGGGCCACCCGGATATTGTACAATGAGCAGTTCTTC
CDR3aa: CASSFRATRILYNEQFF
d_gene: -
abundance: -
j_gene: TRBJ2-1
v_gene: TRBV27

CDR3nt: TGTGCCAGCTCACCCTTGGGGTCCTACGAGCAGTACTTC
CDR3aa: CASSPLGSYEQYF
d_gene: -
abundance: -
j_gene: TRBJ2-7
v_gene: TRBV18

CDR3nt: TGTGCCAGCAGTGAGAACTTAAGCACAGATACGCAGTATTTT
CDR3aa: CASSENLSTDTQYF
d_gene: -
abundance: -
j_gene: TRBJ2-3
v_gene: TRBV2

CDR3nt: TGCGCCAGCAGCCCCAACAGGGGCGGAATGAACACTGAAGCTTTCTTT
CDR3aa: CASSPNRGGMNTEAFF
d_gene: TRBD1
abundance: once
j_gene: TRBJ1-1
v_gene: TRBV5-1

CDR3nt: TGTGCCAGCAGTTCCTCCGACAGCCTCAATCAGCCCCAGCATTTT
CDR3aa: CASSSSDSLNQPQHF
d_gene: -
abundance: -
j_gene: TRBJ1-5
v_gene: TRBV28

CDR3nt: TGTGCCAGCATCAGTTTCACGGGGATGACTGAAGCTTTCTTT
CDR3aa: CASISFTGMTEAFF
d_gene: -
abundance: -
j_gene: TRBJ1-1
v_gene: TRBV5-8

CDR3nt: TGTGCCATCAAACCTACGGAAACCTACGAGCAGTACTTC
CDR3aa: CAIKPTETYEQYF
d_gene: -
abundance: many
j_gene: TRBJ2-7
v_gene: TRBV10-3

CDR3nt: TGTGCCAGCAGCTTAGTCACCTTAGGACGACAGGGGGCGCCGGTACATTTC
CDR3aa: CASSLVTLGRQGAPVHF
d_gene: TRBD1
abundance: -
j_gene: TRBJ2-7
v_gene: TRBV11-2

CDR3nt: TGTGCCAGCTCACCAGAGGACAGGGCCATTTATGGCTACACCTTC
CDR3aa: CASSPEDRAIYGYTF
d_gene: TRBD1
abundance: -
j_gene: TRBJ1-2
v_gene: TRBV18

CDR3nt: TGTGCCAGCAGCCGCTCTTGGGGGGGAGCTTTCTTT
CDR3aa: CASSRSWGGAFF
d_gene: -
abundance: -
j_gene: TRBJ1-1
v_gene: TRBV14

CDR3nt: TGTGCCAGCAGTTCCCCTACACGAAACTATGGCTACACCTTC
CDR3aa: CASSSPTRNYGYTF
d_gene: -
abundance: -
j_gene: TRBJ1-2
v_gene: TRBV6-5

CDR3nt: TGTGCCAGCAGCCACCTTACGGGGTATGGCTACACCTTC
CDR3aa: CASSHLTGYGYTF
d_gene: -
abundance: -
j_gene: TRBJ1-2
v_gene: TRBV7-2

CDR3nt: TGTGCCATCAGTGCCCCATCCCGACATGAGCAGTTCTTC
CDR3aa: CAISAPSRHEQFF
d_gene: -
abundance: once
j_gene: TRBJ2-1
v_gene: TRBV10-3

CDR3nt: TGTGCCAGCAGCTTCCACGAGGGGAAAGTGGGGGAGACCCAGTACTTC
CDR3aa: CASSFHEGKVGETQYF
d_gene: -
abundance: -
j_gene: TRBJ2-5
v_gene: TRBV7-8

CDR3nt: TGTGCCAGCAGCTTAGATCAAGGAGGAACTAGCGGGACCAATGAGCAGTTCTTC
CDR3aa: CASSLDQGGTSGTNEQFF
d_gene: TRBD2
abundance: many
j_gene: TRBJ2-1
v_gene: TRBV11-3

CDR3nt: TGTGCCAGCAGTTACGTCAGGGGCTCCTACGAGCAGTACTTC
CDR3aa: CASSYVRGSYEQYF
d_gene: -
abundance: once
j_gene: TRBJ2-7
v_gene: TRBV6-5

CDR3nt: TGTGCCAGCAGTCGTTCTCGTAGCGGGGGAGGGCTGTATTTT
CDR3aa: CASSRSRSGGGLYF
d_gene: TRBD2
abundance: few
j_gene: TRBJ2-3
v_gene: TRBV6-5

CDR3nt: TGTGCCAGCAGTTCCGTCGGGCGGGAAGCTTTCTTT
CDR3aa: CASSSVGREAFF
d_gene: -
abundance: -
j_gene: TRBJ1-1
v_gene: TRBV6-5

CDR3nt: TGTGCCAGCAGCCAAAGACGGGGACAGGGTGCAACTAATGAAAAACTGTTTTTT
CDR3aa: CASSQRRGQGATNEKLFF
d_gene: TRBD1
abundance: -
j_gene: TRBJ1-4
v_gene: TRBV7-2

CDR3nt: TGTGCCAGCTGTGGCGGTCCCGGGGGGGAGCTGTTTTTT
CDR3aa: CASCGGPGGELFF
d_gene: -
abundance: -
j_gene: TRBJ2-2
v_gene: TRBV6-6

CDR3nt: TGTGCCAGCAGTTGGTCAGGGAACGAGCACACAGGGGTCTTC
CDR3aa: CASSWSGNEHTGVF
d_gene: TRBD1
abundance: few
j_gene: TRBJ2-1
v_gene: TRBV28

CDR3nt: TGCGCCAGCAGAGCTCCGGGAGGACCCTACGAGCAGTACTTC
CDR3aa: CASRAPGGPYEQYF
d_gene: TRBD2
abundance: -
j_gene: TRBJ2-7
v_gene: TRBV5-1

CDR3nt: TGTGCCAGCAAACCTACGGACTACCCCTCCTACGAGCAGTACTTC
CDR3aa: CASKPTDYPSYEQYF
d_gene: -
abundance: -
j_gene: TRBJ2-7
v_gene: TRBV6-1

CDR3nt: TGCGCCAGCAGCTTGGGGCAGGGGGGAGATACGCAGTATTTT
CDR3aa: CASSLGQGGDTQYF
d_gene: -
abundance: -
j_gene: TRBJ2-3
v_gene: TRBV5-1

CDR3nt: TGTGCCAGCACCAGATTGGGGACTAGCGGGAGCTACGAGCAGTACTTC
CDR3aa: CASTRLGTSGSYEQYF
d_gene: TRBD2
abundance: -
j_gene: TRBJ2-7
v_gene: TRBV11-2

CDR3nt: TGTGCCAGCAGTTTAGGGGACAGGGTATCAAATGAGCAGTTCTTC
CDR3aa: CASSLGDRVSNEQFF
d_gene: TRBD1
abundance: -
j_gene: TRBJ2-1
v_gene: TRBV27

CDR3nt: TGTGCCAGCAGCCACGGACCAACCAGGGAAAAACTGTTTTTT
CDR3aa: CASSHGPTREKLFF
d_gene: -
abundance: -
j_gene: TRBJ1-4
v_gene: TRBV7-9

CDR3nt: TGTGCCAGCAGGAGAGGGATAGATGGCTACACCTTC
CDR3aa: CASRRGIDGYTF
d_gene: -
abundance: once
j_gene: TRBJ1-2
v_gene: TRBV6-1

CDR3nt: TGCAGTGCTAACGGGGAGACCCAGTACTTC
CDR3aa: CSANGETQYF
d_gene: -
abundance: -
j_gene: TRBJ2-5
v_gene: TRBV20-1

CDR3nt: TGTGCCAGCAGTTCCCCCGCCTCGGGACACGGGTACAATGAGCAGTTCTTC
CDR3aa: CASSSPASGHGYNEQFF
d_gene: -
abundance: -
j_gene: TRBJ2-1
v_gene: TRBV28

CDR3nt: TGTGCCAGCAGCTTTAGGACTAGCGGGAGGGCAAACAATGAGCAGTTCTTC
CDR3aa: CASSFRTSGRANNEQFF
d_gene: TRBD2
abundance: -
j_gene: TRBJ2-1
v_gene: TRBV7-2

CDR3nt: TGTGCCAGCAGCCAAAGCAGGTACAATGAGCAGTTCTTC
CDR3aa: CASSQSRYNEQFF
d_gene: -
abundance: -
j_gene: TRBJ2-1
v_gene: TRBV14

CDR3nt: TGTGCCAGCAGCTTGATCACCTCTGCAGATACGCAGTATTTT
CDR3aa: CASSLITSADTQYF
d_gene: -
abundance: once
j_gene: TRBJ2-3
v_gene: TRBV5-4

CDR3nt: TGTGCCAGCAGCCACACATTCCAGCCCCAGCATTTT
CDR3aa: CASSHTFQPQHF
d_gene: -
abundance: -
j_gene: TRBJ1-5
v_gene: TRBV14

CDR3nt: TGCGCCAGCAGCAAGGACACAAACTCCTACGAGCAGTACTTC
CDR3aa: CASSKDTNSYEQYF
d_gene: -
abundance: -
j_gene: TRBJ2-7
v_gene: TRBV5-1

CDR3nt: TGTGCCAGCAGTTCCATAACCAACAGGGGGCGCGGGCACAATGAGCAGTTCTTC
CDR3aa: CASSSITNRGRGHNEQFF
d_gene: TRBD1
abundance: -
j_gene: TRBJ2-1
v_gene: TRBV28

CDR3nt: TGTGCCAGCAGCCCTAGCGGGGGCTCTAGAGCAGATACGCAGTATTTT
CDR3aa: CASSPSGGSRADTQYF
d_gene: TRBD2
abundance: -
j_gene: TRBJ2-3
v_gene: TRBV5-4

CDR3nt: TGTGCCAGCAGTTTATGGGCAGGAGTTAAGTACGAGCAGTACTTC
CDR3aa: CASSLWAGVKYEQYF
d_gene: -
abundance: -
j_gene: TRBJ2-7
v_gene: TRBV28

CDR3nt: TGCAGCGTAGGGACAGGGACGGGCACCGGGGAGCTGTTTTTT
CDR3aa: CSVGTGTGTGELFF
d_gene: TRBD1
abundance: -
j_gene: TRBJ2-2
v_gene: TRBV29-1

CDR3nt: TGTGCCAGCAGCCCCGGGACTAGAATTGCAGATACGCAGTATTTT
CDR3aa: CASSPGTRIADTQYF
d_gene: TRBD2
abundance: -
j_gene: TRBJ2-3
v_gene: TRBV2

CDR3nt: TGTGCCAGCAGCTTGTGGGCAGGGCAGGGTGGCTACACCTTC
CDR3aa: CASSLWAGQGGYTF
d_gene: -
abundance: -
j_gene: TRBJ1-2
v_gene: TRBV7-2